A selection of T cell receptor beta chains follows, all from one sample in a study of blood T cell repertoires in COVID-19. Sequencing was performed with immunoSEQ multiplex PCR; in TCRdb, only in-frame clones are kept and a portion is missing. This sample has tens of thousands of clones, with approximately 89% found just once. Sequenced: peripheral blood. These receptors were obtained from an older woman with COVID-19, enrolled during active disease. Both conserved end residues are part of each CDR3. A D gene is named only where the DNA matches it firmly. Clone size is stated in some rows and not others, as once, few, many or a class when expanded.

clone_size d_call j_call v_call cdr3_aa cdr3_nt
few - TRBJ1-1 TRBV6-1 CASSEDSVSHEAFF TGTGCCAGCAGTGAAGACAGTGTGTCCCATGAAGCTTTCTTT
- - TRBJ2-6 TRBV25-1 CASTGGSGANVLTF TGTGCCAGCACCGGCGGCTCTGGGGCCAACGTCCTGACTTTC
medium-sized TRBD1 TRBJ1-6 TRBV27 CASSTGTGHSPLHF TGTGCCAGCAGTACCGGGACAGGGCATTCACCCCTCCACTTT
- TRBD1 TRBJ1-6 TRBV10-3 CATTGTGSSPLHF TGTGCCACAACCGGGACAGGCAGTTCACCCCTCCACTTT
- - TRBJ2-7 TRBV5-1 CASSLERSSSYEQYF TGCGCCAGCAGCTTGGAGCGGAGTTCATCCTACGAGCAGTACTTC
- - TRBJ1-6 TRBV5-1 CASSLEGASSPLHF TGCGCCAGCAGCTTGGAAGGGGCTTCTTCACCCCTCCACTTT
- TRBD2 TRBJ2-5 TRBV7-8 CASSLGLAGVETQYF TGTGCCAGCAGCTTAGGGTTAGCGGGAGTAGAGACCCAGTACTTC
- TRBD1 TRBJ1-2 TRBV7-2 CASSSSRDRYYGYTF TGTGCCAGCAGCTCGTCCCGGGACAGATACTATGGCTACACCTTC
- TRBD1 TRBJ2-5 TRBV7-2 CASSLSTGATQETQYF TGTGCCAGCAGCTTAAGCACAGGGGCTACTCAAGAGACCCAGTACTTC
- - TRBJ2-1 TRBV12-3/TRBV12-4 CASSLQGYEQFF TGTGCCAGCAGTTTACAGGGCTATGAGCAGTTCTTC
once - TRBJ2-1 TRBV3-1/TRBV3-2 CASSQDPRSYNEQFF TGTGCCAGCAGCCAAGATCCGCGCTCCTACAATGAGCAGTTCTTC
- TRBD1 TRBJ1-4 TRBV3-1/TRBV3-2 CASSPPRDSLLFF TGTGCCAGCAGCCCACCACGGGACAGCCTACTGTTTTTT
- - TRBJ1-2 TRBV24-1 CATSDNGQPGYGYTF TGTGCCACCAGTGATAACGGACAGCCGGGCTATGGCTACACCTTC
- TRBD1 TRBJ2-5 TRBV19 CASSIYGTGRRQETQYF TGTGCCAGTAGTATATACGGGACAGGGCGCAGGCAAGAGACCCAGTACTTC
medium-sized TRBD1 TRBJ1-6 TRBV12-5 CASGLETGFSPLHF TGTGCTAGTGGTTTGGAGACAGGGTTTTCACCCCTCCACTTT
- - TRBJ1-2 TRBV7-9 CASSLLSRDPVYGYTF TGTGCCAGCAGCTTATTATCCAGGGATCCTGTCTATGGCTACACCTTC
- - TRBJ2-5 TRBV28 CASRGGFQETQYF TGTGCCAGCAGAGGAGGCTTCCAAGAGACCCAGTACTTC
many TRBD2 TRBJ2-7 TRBV7-9 CASTLRDYGYYEQYF TGTGCCAGCACCCTGAGGGACTACGGCTACTACGAGCAGTACTTC
- - TRBJ2-7 TRBV3-1/TRBV3-2 CASSQQDTYEQYF TGTGCCAGCAGCCAACAGGACACCTACGAGCAGTACTTC
- - TRBJ1-2 TRBV7-9 CASSPSDIPYGYTF TGTGCCAGCAGCCCCTCTGACATCCCCTATGGCTACACCTTC
- TRBD2 TRBJ2-5 TRBV9 CASSVALAGEETQYF TGTGCCAGCAGCGTAGCGCTAGCGGGAGAAGAGACCCAGTACTTC
once TRBD1 TRBJ1-5 TRBV6-5 CAGGTGPNQPQHF TGTGCCGGCGGGACAGGGCCCAATCAGCCCCAGCATTTT
- TRBD1 TRBJ2-3 TRBV5-6 CASSRTGDDTQYF TGTGCCAGCAGCCGGACAGGGGACGATACGCAGTATTTT
- - TRBJ1-5 TRBV27 CASSPGQSNQPQHF TGTGCCAGCAGTCCCGGACAGTCTAATCAGCCCCAGCATTTT
- TRBD1 TRBJ2-6 TRBV14 CASTPGTDPHNVLTF TGTGCCAGCACCCCCGGGACAGATCCCCACAACGTCCTGACTTTC
- TRBD2 TRBJ2-1 TRBV7-8 CASEPGVSGGADEQFF TGTGCCAGTGAACCCGGGGTTAGCGGGGGGGCGGATGAGCAGTTCTTC
few - TRBJ2-7 TRBV5-4 CATSSGAEEQYF TGTGCCACCTCTTCTGGGGCGGAGGAGCAGTACTTC
once - TRBJ1-3 TRBV6-5 CASSPQGGSGNTIYF TGTGCCAGCAGTCCACAGGGCGGCTCTGGAAACACCATATATTTT
- - TRBJ2-2 TRBV2 CASRGGLVSGELFF TGTGCCAGCAGGGGAGGACTGGTGTCCGGGGAGCTGTTTTTT
- - TRBJ1-1 TRBV28 CASSRNTDTEAFF TGTGCCAGCAGCCGAAATACAGACACTGAAGCTTTCTTT
few TRBD1 TRBJ1-1 TRBV5-6 CASSHRGSMNTEAFF TGTGCCAGCAGCCACAGGGGGTCCATGAACACTGAAGCTTTCTTT
- - TRBJ1-4 TRBV3-1/TRBV3-2 CASSHPAGGGEKLFF TGTGCCAGCAGCCACCCGGCGGGGGGAGGGGAAAAACTGTTTTTT
once - TRBJ1-2 TRBV6-5 CASSYSYRDKVGYTF TGTGCCAGCAGTTACTCGTACAGGGACAAGGTTGGCTACACCTTC
- TRBD1 TRBJ1-3 TRBV28 CASSPGTGGLSGNTIYF TGTGCCAGCAGTCCTGGGACAGGGGGCCTCTCTGGAAACACCATATATTTT
- - TRBJ2-2 TRBV28 CASSPSLGGAGELFF TGTGCCAGCAGTCCGAGTCTAGGGGGGGCCGGGGAGCTGTTTTTT
- - TRBJ1-1 TRBV10-1 CATTGGSEAFF TGCGCCACCACCGGAGGATCTGAAGCTTTCTTT
- - TRBJ1-1 TRBV19 CASRLGTLNTEAFF TGTGCCAGTAGGCTCGGGACATTGAACACTGAAGCTTTCTTT
- - TRBJ1-1 TRBV5-4 CASSFPPGVNTEAFF TGTGCCAGCAGCTTTCCCCCAGGGGTGAACACTGAAGCTTTCTTT
- - TRBJ1-5 TRBV30 CAWGAGINQPQHF TGTGCCTGGGGAGCGGGGATTAATCAGCCCCAGCATTTT
- TRBD1 TRBJ2-6 TRBV6-6 CASSPGTGLPGANVLTF TGTGCCAGCAGTCCCGGGACAGGGCTACCTGGGGCCAACGTCCTGACTTTC
- TRBD1 TRBJ2-5 TRBV28 CASTPGQGKETQYF TGTGCCAGCACTCCGGGACAGGGGAAAGAGACCCAGTACTTC
- - TRBJ1-6 TRBV27 CASSRGGGNSPLHF TGTGCCAGCAGTCGGGGGGGAGGGAATTCACCCCTCCACTTT
- - TRBJ2-1 TRBV20-1 CSAVGNEQFF TGCAGTGCCGTCGGGAATGAGCAGTTCTTC
- TRBD1 TRBJ1-2 TRBV7-9 CASSTLSPQGISYGYTF TGTGCCAGCAGCACCCTCTCCCCACAGGGGATTAGCTATGGCTACACCTTC
once - TRBJ2-5 TRBV11-3 CASSYRGARTQYF TGTGCCAGCAGCTACCGGGGTGCGCGGACCCAGTACTTC
- TRBD2 TRBJ2-1 TRBV6-5 CASNPGTSGSSEQFF TGTGCCAGCAACCCGGGGACTAGCGGGAGCAGTGAGCAGTTCTTC
- TRBD2 TRBJ2-7 TRBV6-2/TRBV6-3 CASSPGRVYEQYF TGTGCCAGCAGTCCCGGGAGGGTGTACGAGCAGTACTTC
- TRBD1 TRBJ2-7 TRBV19 CASSQTGGNEQYF TGTGCCAGTAGTCAGACAGGGGGTAACGAGCAGTACTTC
- - TRBJ1-5 TRBV3-1/TRBV3-2 CASSQGRGRQPQHF TGTGCCAGCAGCCAAGGCAGGGGACGGCAGCCCCAGCATTTT
- TRBD1 TRBJ2-5 TRBV3-1/TRBV3-2 CASSQDGTGEETQYF TGTGCCAGCAGCCAAGATGGGACAGGGGAAGAGACCCAGTACTTC
- TRBD1 TRBJ1-5 TRBV30 CAWGTGGLASNQPQHF TGTGCCTGGGGGACAGGGGGCTTAGCGAGCAATCAGCCCCAGCATTTT
- - TRBJ1-2 TRBV2 CASSSGGTYGYTF TGTGCCAGCAGTTCCGGTGGTACCTATGGCTACACCTTC
- TRBD1 TRBJ2-7 TRBV19 CASSKQGTTYEQYF TGTGCCAGTAGTAAACAGGGGACCACATACGAGCAGTACTTC
- - TRBJ2-2 TRBV5-1 CASSLTGLTGELFF TGCGCCAGCAGCTTGACAGGGCTCACCGGGGAGCTGTTTTTT
- TRBD1 TRBJ2-1 TRBV5-6 CASIRTGGNEQFF TGTGCCAGCATTCGGACAGGGGGCAATGAGCAGTTCTTC